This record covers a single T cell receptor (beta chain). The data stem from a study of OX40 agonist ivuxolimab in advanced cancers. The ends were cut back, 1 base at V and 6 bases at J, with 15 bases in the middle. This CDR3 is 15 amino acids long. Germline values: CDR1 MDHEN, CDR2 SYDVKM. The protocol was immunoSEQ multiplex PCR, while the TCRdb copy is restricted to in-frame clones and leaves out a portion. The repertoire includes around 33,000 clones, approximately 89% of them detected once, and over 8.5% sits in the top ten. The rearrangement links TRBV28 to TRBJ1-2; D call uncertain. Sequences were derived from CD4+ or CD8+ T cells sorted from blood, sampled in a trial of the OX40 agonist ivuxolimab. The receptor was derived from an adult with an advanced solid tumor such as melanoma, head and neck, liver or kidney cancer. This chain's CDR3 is CASSLYESPRHGYTF. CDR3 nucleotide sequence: TGTGCCAGCAGTTTATACGAATCCCCGAGGCATGGCTACACCTTC.